A selection of T cell receptor beta chains follows, all from one sample in a study of shared T cell receptors in the human thymus. Generated by immunoSEQ multiplex PCR, the TCRdb table keeps only in-frame clones and is missing some. Counted here are 500,000 to 550,000 clones, roughly 74% occurring once; the ten biggest clones make up more than 0.01%. This same sample was also taken into another study, of human thymus T cells.

Sequencing used thymocytes. These receptors were collected from a boy under two years old with a congenital heart defect. CDR3s leave out the opening cysteine and the closing phenylalanine or tryptophan. Each record gives: J gene, V gene, CDR3 protein.

j_gene: TRBJ1-5; v_gene: TRBV5-6; CDR3aa: ASSFQGLNQPQH
j_gene: TRBJ1-2; v_gene: TRBV7-3; CDR3aa: ASSFDSLYGYT
j_gene: TRBJ2-7; v_gene: TRBV2; CDR3aa: ASSEANEQY
j_gene: TRBJ2-1; v_gene: TRBV5-4; CDR3aa: ASSLSGGNEQF
j_gene: TRBJ2-3; v_gene: TRBV2; CDR3aa: ASSGGRTDTQY
j_gene: TRBJ2-7; v_gene: TRBV6-6; CDR3aa: ASSEGGLAGYEQY
j_gene: TRBJ2-1; v_gene: TRBV4-2; CDR3aa: ASSQENRHEQF
j_gene: TRBJ2-5; v_gene: TRBV5-6; CDR3aa: ASSYPAEPETQY
j_gene: TRBJ2-1; v_gene: TRBV5-6; CDR3aa: ASSLAASGRAPYEQF
j_gene: TRBJ2-2; v_gene: TRBV5-5; CDR3aa: ASSSRTSGRTGELF
j_gene: TRBJ1-5; v_gene: TRBV15; CDR3aa: ATSRSQGADQPQH
j_gene: TRBJ2-1; v_gene: TRBV6-1; CDR3aa: ASRQPLATYNEQF
j_gene: TRBJ2-5; v_gene: TRBV5-8; CDR3aa: ASTQPGQGEETQY
j_gene: TRBJ2-7; v_gene: TRBV7-2; CDR3aa: ASSPNQFSSGRSYEQY
j_gene: TRBJ2-2; v_gene: TRBV11-3; CDR3aa: ASSLRQGRTGELF
j_gene: TRBJ2-1; v_gene: TRBV7-6; CDR3aa: ASSPLSARRIYNEQF
j_gene: TRBJ2-3; v_gene: TRBV14; CDR3aa: ASSQVEGLFTDTQY
j_gene: TRBJ2-7; v_gene: TRBV5-1; CDR3aa: ASSQEGVWEQY
j_gene: TRBJ2-3; v_gene: TRBV6-1; CDR3aa: ASSSGVPTDTQY
j_gene: TRBJ2-1; v_gene: TRBV30; CDR3aa: AWRGLAGGSYNEQF
j_gene: TRBJ2-3; v_gene: TRBV7-2; CDR3aa: ASSHGGPVPDTQY
j_gene: TRBJ2-2; v_gene: TRBV9; CDR3aa: ASSPFLTGELF
j_gene: TRBJ2-1; v_gene: TRBV5-6; CDR3aa: ASSSAGLAGNLSYNEQF
j_gene: TRBJ1-5; v_gene: TRBV6-1; CDR3aa: ASSERRQGGAH
j_gene: TRBJ1-3; v_gene: TRBV28; CDR3aa: ATAGSGNTIY
j_gene: TRBJ2-7; v_gene: TRBV27; CDR3aa: ASSLSGLRPEQY
j_gene: TRBJ2-7; v_gene: TRBV28; CDR3aa: ASSPQTSGHYEQY
j_gene: TRBJ2-7; v_gene: TRBV7-9; CDR3aa: ASSLVVDEQY
j_gene: TRBJ2-2; v_gene: TRBV27; CDR3aa: ASSPGLAGYTGELF
j_gene: TRBJ1-6; v_gene: TRBV14; CDR3aa: ASTPRGSYNSPLH
j_gene: TRBJ1-2; v_gene: TRBV11-2; CDR3aa: ASRGAWDYGYT
j_gene: TRBJ1-1; v_gene: TRBV2; CDR3aa: ASSPPSSWAYTEAF
j_gene: TRBJ2-5; v_gene: TRBV18; CDR3aa: ASSPWRERQETQY